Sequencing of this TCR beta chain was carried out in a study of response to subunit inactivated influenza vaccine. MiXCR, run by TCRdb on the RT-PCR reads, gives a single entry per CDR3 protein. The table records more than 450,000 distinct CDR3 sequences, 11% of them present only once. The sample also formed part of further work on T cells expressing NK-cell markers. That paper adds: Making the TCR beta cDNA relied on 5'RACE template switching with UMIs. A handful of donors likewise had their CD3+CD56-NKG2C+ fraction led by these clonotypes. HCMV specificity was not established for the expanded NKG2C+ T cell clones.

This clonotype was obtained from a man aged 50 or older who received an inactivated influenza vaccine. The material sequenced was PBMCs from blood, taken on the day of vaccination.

Here the CDR3 DNA reads TGTGCCAGCTCACCACGGCAGGGAGAAGAGACCCAGTACTTC. Translating it yields CASSPRQGEETQYF. This chain links TRBV18 with TRBJ2-5, with D perhaps given as TRBD1 or TRBD2 (5 bases each). Germline V CDR1 and CDR2: KGHSH, LQKENI. Deletions cut 1 base from V and 3 bases from J, with 9 bases between. The CDR3 spans 14 residues.